A selection of T cell receptor beta chains follows, all from one sample in a study of technical replicates of blood from several donors. The table came from immunoSEQ multiplex PCR; TCRdb's copy has only in-frame clones and leaves some out. The profile shows about 13,000 clones, roughly three quarters of them singletons. Sample: PBMCs. The receptors were sampled from a human donor in good health. Both conserved end residues are part of each CDR3. Each record gives: J gene, D gene, CDR3 length, V gene, clone size, CDR3 DNA, CDR3 protein. The D gene is left open where the match is weak. Expanded clones are given a class, and other clones once, few, many or no size at all.

TRBJ2-7,TRBD2,14,TRBV27,NA,TGTGCCAGCAGTTTTGGCGGGAGTATCTACGAGCAGTACTTC,CASSFGGSIYEQYF
TRBJ2-5,TRBD1,14,TRBV5-1,NA,TGCGCCAGCAGCCCCGGGACAGGGGGGGAGACCCAGTACTTC,CASSPGTGGETQYF
TRBJ2-7,TRBD1,15,TRBV7-9,NA,TGTGCCAGCAGCTTACAAACAGGGGCCCTCGACGAGCAGTACTTC,CASSLQTGALDEQYF
TRBJ1-1,NA,13,TRBV18,NA,TGTGCCAGCTCACCAGGAACTCAGGCTGAAGCTTTCTTT,CASSPGTQAEAFF
TRBJ2-3,TRBD2,15,TRBV7-2,once,TGTGCCAGCAGCTGGACTAGCGGGAGAGAAGATACGCAGTATTTT,CASSWTSGREDTQYF
TRBJ2-2,NA,14,TRBV7-3,NA,TGTGCCAGCAGCCATAACAAGGGGACCGGGGAGCTGTTTTTT,CASSHNKGTGELFF
TRBJ1-4,NA,13,TRBV10-3,once,TGTGCCATCAGTGAGTCATCGGGAGAAAAACTGTTTTTT,CAISESSGEKLFF
TRBJ2-1,NA,12,TRBV7-9,NA,TGTGCCAGCAGCTTAGGAGGCCGGGAAAGATTCTTC,CASSLGGRERFF
TRBJ2-7,TRBD2,14,TRBV11-2,NA,TGTGCCAGCAGCTTAGAATGGGGGACTAACGAGCAGTACTTC,CASSLEWGTNEQYF
TRBJ2-3,NA,14,TRBV7-6,NA,TGTGCCAGCAGCCCCCCTTTAGAGACAGATACGCAGTATTTT,CASSPPLETDTQYF
TRBJ2-7,NA,16,TRBV28,once,TGTGCCAGCAGCAGGCTCGGACAGCCTGCCAAGGGGGAGCAGTACTTC,CASSRLGQPAKGEQYF
TRBJ2-2,TRBD1,15,TRBV12-5,NA,TGTGCTAGTGGTTTGACAGGACAGGGCACCGGGGAGCTGTTTTTT,CASGLTGQGTGELFF
TRBJ1-3,NA,15,TRBV28,NA,TGTGCCAGCAGTTTGTTCGGTTTTTCTGGAAACACCATATATTTT,CASSLFGFSGNTIYF
TRBJ1-2,NA,17,TRBV5-1,NA,TGCGCCAGCAGCTTGGGGGGGCCAGGGAGAGCTAACTATGGCTACACCTTC,CASSLGGPGRANYGYTF
TRBJ2-1,TRBD2,19,TRBV28,NA,TGTGCCAGCAACAAAGGGAGGCTAGCGGGGGCCCGGTCTAACAATGAGCAGTTCTTC,CASNKGRLAGARSNNEQFF
TRBJ2-7,NA,13,TRBV7-9,NA,TGTGCCAGCAGCTTCGAAGCCTCCTACGAGCAGTACTTC,CASSFEASYEQYF
TRBJ2-1,TRBD2,12,TRBV2,NA,TGTGCCAGCAGTGGCGAAGCGGGAGGGGAGTTCTTC,CASSGEAGGEFF
TRBJ2-2,NA,15,TRBV7-8,NA,TGTGCCAGCAGCTTCAGCGGTTCGGGAACCGGGGAGCTGTTTTTT,CASSFSGSGTGELFF
TRBJ2-5,TRBD1,15,TRBV30,NA,TGTGCCTGGACCCCGGGACAGACGATTCAAGAGACCCAGTACTTC,CAWTPGQTIQETQYF
TRBJ2-7,TRBD2,16,TRBV6-1,NA,TGTGCCAGCAGTGAGGGAGGCCTAGCGGGAGTCAGGGAGCAGTACTTC,CASSEGGLAGVREQYF
TRBJ2-3,TRBD2,13,TRBV6-1,NA,TGTGCCAGCACGGGGGGGTTCACAGATACGCAGTATTTT,CASTGGFTDTQYF
TRBJ2-7,TRBD1,15,TRBV7-2,NA,TGTGCCAGCAGCCTCGGACAGGGGGCTTCGTCCGAGCAGTACTTC,CASSLGQGASSEQYF
TRBJ2-3,NA,17,TRBV4-1,NA,TGCGCCAGCAGCCAAGATCGGGGGAATAAGATCACAGATACGCAGTATTTT,CASSQDRGNKITDTQYF
TRBJ1-1,TRBD1,14,TRBV5-1,NA,TGCGCCAGCAGCTTGGGTGGGGACAGCACTGAAGCTTTCTTT,CASSLGGDSTEAFF
TRBJ2-4,TRBD1,13,TRBV19,few,TGTGCCAGCCGGGACAGGGCAATGTACATTCAGTACTTC,CASRDRAMYIQYF
TRBJ2-7,TRBD1,15,TRBV5-8,NA,TGTGCCAGCAGCTTTGGGACAGGGATCTCCTACGAGCAGTACTTC,CASSFGTGISYEQYF
TRBJ2-7,NA,14,TRBV27,NA,TGTGCCAGCAGTTTAGCGGGACCCTCCTACGAGCAGTACTTC,CASSLAGPSYEQYF
TRBJ1-2,NA,14,TRBV28,NA,TGTGCCAGCAGTCCCCCGAACTTAACCCAAGGCTACACCTTC,CASSPPNLTQGYTF
TRBJ1-2,NA,13,TRBV18,NA,TGTGCCAGCTCACCAAGTCAAGAGAGGGGCTACACCTTC,CASSPSQERGYTF
TRBJ1-4,TRBD1,16,TRBV4-2,NA,TGTGCCAGCAGCCTTCTTACCGGGACAGGGAGTGAAAAACTGTTTTTT,CASSLLTGTGSEKLFF
TRBJ1-4,TRBD1,14,TRBV5-1,NA,TGCGCCAGCAACACAGGGGGAGGGGCTGAAAAACTGTTTTTT,CASNTGGGAEKLFF
TRBJ2-2,TRBD2,15,TRBV5-1,NA,TGCGCCAGCAGTCGCGGACTAGCGGGAGCCGGGGAGCTGTTTTTT,CASSRGLAGAGELFF
TRBJ2-3,TRBD1,15,TRBV30,NA,TGTGCCTGGACCCGTGGGACAGACATCACAAATACGCAGTATTTT,CAWTRGTDITNTQYF
TRBJ2-1,TRBD2,17,TRBV7-2,NA,TGTGCCAGCAGCTTAGGCGGGAGCGGGGGCCTTTCCAATGAGCAGTTCTTC,CASSLGGSGGLSNEQFF
TRBJ2-7,NA,17,TRBV10-1,NA,TGCGCCAGCAGCCCCGGACAGAGCTTAAACCCGTTCTACGAGCAGTACTTC,CASSPGQSLNPFYEQYF
TRBJ2-1,TRBD2,15,TRBV5-1,NA,TGCGCCAGCAGCTTCCCGGGAGGGGGGGGCAATGAGCAGTTCTTC,CASSFPGGGGNEQFF
TRBJ2-1,TRBD2,15,TRBV9,NA,TGTGCCAGCAGCGTAGGGGCGGGAGTAGGGAATGAGCAGTTCTTC,CASSVGAGVGNEQFF
TRBJ2-2,NA,17,TRBV19,NA,TGTGCCAGTAGTATTCCGACTAGTCAAAGACCTACCGGGGAGCTGTTTTTT,CASSIPTSQRPTGELFF
TRBJ2-2,NA,15,TRBV27,NA,TGTGCCAGCAGTTTGGTCGGGAGAAACACCGGGGAGCTGTTTTTT,CASSLVGRNTGELFF
TRBJ2-1,NA,16,TRBV11-1,few,TGTGCCAGCAGCTTAGCCGGGACTGGAATAAACAATGAGCAGTTCTTC,CASSLAGTGINNEQFF
TRBJ2-7,TRBD2,16,TRBV14,NA,TGTGCCAGCAGCCCCCCAACAGGACTAGCAGTCTACGAGCAGTACTTC,CASSPPTGLAVYEQYF
TRBJ1-3,TRBD1,15,TRBV30,NA,TGTGCCGGCAACAGGGGTTCGTGGGGTGGAAACACCATATATTTT,CAGNRGSWGGNTIYF
TRBJ1-2,TRBD1,16,TRBV6-5,NA,TGTGCCAGCAGTTACTTCAGGACAGGGGGCGGGTATGGCTACACCTTC,CASSYFRTGGGYGYTF
TRBJ2-2,TRBD2,17,TRBV5-1,NA,TGCGCCAGCAGCTTCTCCGAGAGTAGCGGGAGTACCGGGGAGCTGTTTTTT,CASSFSESSGSTGELFF